This passage covers 27 T cell receptor beta chains from one sample sequenced in a study of OX40 agonist ivuxolimab in advanced cancers. Method: immunoSEQ multiplex PCR; TCRdb's copy keeps in-frame clones and lacks some. The table shows tens of thousands of clones, with about nine tenths occurring only once. The source was CD4+ or CD8+ T cells sorted from blood, collected in a trial of the OX40 agonist ivuxolimab. Receptors originate from an adult with an advanced solid tumor such as melanoma, head and neck, liver or kidney cancer.

This clone appeared a few times. This sequence joins TRBV29-1 and TRBJ1-5; D possibly corresponds to TRBD1 (6 bases). The CDR3 sequence is 13 residues long. Trimming stripped 6 bases from V and 3 bases from J, with 12 bases between. Germline V gene data show CDR1 as SQVTM and CDR2 as ANQGSEA. The CDR3, as DNA: TGCAGCGTAAGGGACAACCACAATCAGCCCCAGCATTTT. It is translated as CSVRDNHNQPQHF.

The chain carries TRBV11-3 and TRBJ2-1; no firm D call. The germline gives CDR1 SGHNT, CDR2 YENEEA. This CDR3 has 11 amino acids. The ends were cut back, 5 bases at V and 5 bases at J, with 4 bases in the middle. The CDR3 DNA is TGTGCCAGCAGCCCAGACAATGAGCAGTTCTTC. Translation: CASSPDNEQFF.

This clone was observed a handful of times. The chain recombines TRBV23-1 with TRBJ2-5, with TRBD1 as a possible D gene (7 bases). TRBV23-1 is designated an ORF whose function remains uncertain. The length of the CDR3 is 14 residues. V lost 4 bases, J lost 6 bases, and 15 bases lay in between. CDR3 sequence reads: CASSPRRGRKTQYF. CDR3 nucleotides: TGCGCCAGCAGTCCAAGGAGGGGGCGGAAGACCCAGTACTTC.

The chain links TRBV30 to TRBJ1-4; TRBD1 aligns across 11 bases. Trimming took 2 bases from V and 7 from J; bases not matched to a gene: 3. The V gene's germline CDR1 is GTSNPN and CDR2 SVGIG (reference sequence). CDR3 length: 14 residues. The chain's CDR3 is CAWSPGQGVEKLFF. The CDR3 DNA reads TGTGCCTGGAGTCCGGGACAGGGGGTTGAAAAACTGTTTTTT.

The chain recombines TRBV4-3 with TRBJ2-5; D gene uncertain. V was trimmed by 0 bases and J by 5 bases, leaving 10 bases between them. The CDR3 extends over 14 amino acids. In germline, CDR1 is LGHNA, CDR2 YSLEER. CDR3 in amino acids: CASSQDRLPETQYF. CDR3 bases: TGCGCCAGCAGCCAAGATCGCCTGCCGGAGACCCAGTACTTC.

The chain combines TRBV7-9 with TRBJ2-3; D remains unclear. Trimming took off 6 bases at V and 0 bases at J, with 4 bases between the two ends. The CDR3 covers 12 residues. Germline-derived CDR1 and CDR2 are SEHNR and FQNEAQ (reference sequence). The CDR3 DNA reads as TGTGCCAGCAGGCCTAGCACAGATACGCAGTATTTT. This translates into CASRPSTDTQYF.

CDR3 amino acids: CASREDRGYNQPQHF. In nucleotides, the CDR3 is TGTGCCAGTAGGGAGGACAGGGGGTACAATCAGCCCCAGCATTTT. The rearrangement links TRBV19 to TRBJ1-5; 10 bases are shared with TRBD1. The germline CDR1 and CDR2 sequences are LNHDA and SQIVND (reference sequence). The CDR3 runs 15 residues. Trimming cost V 6 bases and J 3 bases; bases outside gene matches: 5.

The chain links TRBV19 to TRBJ1-3; D not certain. Germline CDR1 and CDR2: LNHDA and SQIVND (reference sequence). V was trimmed by 7 bases and J by 4 bases, leaving 14 bases between them. The CDR3 loop spans 14 amino acids. CDR3 DNA sequence: TGTGCCAGTACCCCGACCTCGGCAGGAAACACCATATATTTT. This translates into CASTPTSAGNTIYF.

This sequence joins TRBV5-1 and TRBJ1-4; maybe TRBD1 (5 bases). Trimming removed 4 bases at V and 4 bases at J, with 14 bases between. The CDR3 length is 15 residues. CDR1 is SGHRS and CDR2 is YFSETQ in the germline V gene. The DNA of the CDR3 is TGCGCCAGCAGCGAAGGGACTGAATTTAATGAAAAACTGTTTTTT. It codes for CASSEGTEFNEKLFF.

The CDR3 spells CASSTQGNFYTEAFF. For the CDR3, the DNA is TGTGCCAGCAGTACCCAGGGGAATTTTTACACTGAAGCTTTCTTT. This rearrangement joins TRBV27 to TRBJ1-1; maybe TRBD1 (6 bases). CDR1 is MNHEY and CDR2 is SMNVEV in the germline V gene (reference sequence). The CDR3 is 15 residues long. V lost 5 bases and J 3 bases, leaving 16 bases between the germline ends.

This chain connects TRBV6-6 to TRBJ2-7; possibly TRBD1 for D (6 bases). V was clipped by 7 bases and J by 6 bases, with 16 bases between them. Germline CDR1 is MNHNY and CDR2 is SVGAGI (reference sequence). The CDR3 is 13 residues long. CDR3 sequence (DNA): TGTGCCAGCAACAGGCAGGGGTTCGTCGAGCAGTACTTC. Amino acids: CASNRQGFVEQYF.

The CDR3 protein is CASRPGVTTEAFF. CDR3 coding DNA: TGCGCCAGCAGGCCGGGTGTGACCACTGAAGCTTTCTTT. The V call is TRBV5-1, the J call TRBJ1-1; no reliable D call. Germline V gene lookup returns CDR1 SGHRS and CDR2 YFSETQ. Trimming cost V 5 bases and J 4 bases, with 12 bases left between them. This CDR3 region has 13 residues.

In this sample, this clone turned up once. The chain's CDR3 is CASSPGTGVYEQYF. DNA of the CDR3: TGTGCCAGCAGCCCCGGGACAGGGGTCTACGAGCAGTACTTC. This chain joins TRBV5-5 and TRBJ2-5; 10 bases match TRBD1. The J call is doubtful: the DNA matches TRBJ2-7 better. CDR3 length: 14 residues. CDR1 is SGHKS and CDR2 is YYEKEE in the germline V gene (reference sequence).

The chain is built from TRBV5-1 and TRBJ2-2; 7 positions agree with TRBD2. The V gene's germline CDR1 is SGHRS and CDR2 YFSETQ. The CDR3 has 16 amino acids. The V and J ends lost 4 bases and 0 bases, in that order; junction bases with no gene match: 6. The CDR3 nucleotides are TGCGCCAGCAGCCGTATTGGACTAGCGAACACCGGGGAGCTGTTTTTT. Translation: CASSRIGLANTGELFF.

The J gene is TRBJ2-5, the V gene TRBV7-6, with 10 bases matching TRBD1. J gave up 3 bases and V 5 bases, and 15 bases lay outside the gene matches. Germline CDR1 reads SGHVS; CDR2 reads FNYEAQ. The CDR3 consists of 18 residues. The CDR3 nucleotides are TGTGCCAGCAGCCGTGGACCGACAGGGGGCTCATTGAAAGAGACCCAGTACTTC. Amino acid sequence: CASSRGPTGGSLKETQYF. Looking up the rest from reference TRBV7-6 and TRBJ2-5 gives the full variable domain: GAGVSQSPRYKVTKRGQDVALRCDPISGHVSLYWYRQALGQGPEFLTYFNYEAQQDKSGLPNDRFSAERPEGSISTLTIQRTEQRDSAMYRCASSRGPTGGSLKETQYFGPGTRLLVL.

The chain couples TRBV5-1 to TRBJ1-2; D remains unclear. This CDR3 region has 15 residues. Trimming removed 0 bases from V and 0 bases from J, with 9 bases in between. Germline lookup yields CDR1 SGHRS and CDR2 YFSETQ. The CDR3 loop is CASSLGALANYGYTF. The CDR3 nucleotides read TGCGCCAGCAGCTTGGGGGCGTTAGCTAACTATGGCTACACCTTC. Filled out from reference TRBV5-1 and TRBJ1-2, the complete variable domain reads KAGVTQTPRYLIKTRGQQVTLSCSPISGHRSVSWYQQTPGQGLQFLFEYFSETQRNKGNFPGRFSGRQFSNSRSEMNVSTLELGDSALYLCASSLGALANYGYTFGSGTRLTVV.

The chain recombines TRBV2 with TRBJ1-1, with 10 bases lining up with TRBD1. CDR3 length: 14 amino acids. Germline V gives CDR1 SNHLY, CDR2 FYNNEI. The V and J ends lost 7 bases and 5 bases, in that order; junction bases with no gene match: 7. This CDR3 reads CASIRDRGETEAFF. The CDR3 DNA reads as TGTGCCAGCATCCGGGACAGGGGAGAAACTGAAGCTTTCTTT.

This CDR3 reads CASSLQAGLAVEQFF. The CDR3 DNA sequence: TGTGCCAGCAGCCTCCAGGCAGGACTAGCGGTGGAGCAGTTCTTC. The chain carries TRBV9 and TRBJ2-1, with 10 bases lining up with TRBD2. The CDR3 has 15 amino acids. The J segment lost 10 bases and the V segment lost 4 bases, leaving 11 bases of the junction unmatched. CDR1 is SGDLS, CDR2 YYNGEE, per germline.

This clone was counted once. The rearrangement uses TRBV18 and TRBJ1-4; weak D call: TRBD1 (5 bases). Trimming shortened V by 2 bases and J by 7 bases, and 11 bases separated the two germline ends. Germline lookup yields CDR1 KGHSH and CDR2 LQKENI. This CDR3 has 14 residues. The CDR3: CASSPAGYGEKLFF. The CDR3, as DNA: TGTGCCAGCTCACCAGCAGGGTACGGTGAAAAACTGTTTTTT.

Written as DNA, the CDR3 is TGTGCCAGCAGCTTTCCGGCCTTAGGCAATGAGCAGTTCTTC. Translation gives CASSFPALGNEQFF. The J gene is TRBJ2-1, the V gene TRBV5-4, with D uncertain. Trimming took 2 bases from V and 6 from J, leaving 12 bases between them. Germline CDR1 and CDR2: SGHNT and YYREEE (reference sequence). The CDR3 sequence is 14 residues long.

This chain links TRBV2 with TRBJ1-4; TRBD1 matches 9 bases. This CDR3 contains 18 residues. Trimming took 6 bases from V and 0 from J; bases not matched to a gene: 11. The V gene's germline CDR1 is SNHLY and CDR2 FYNNEI. The CDR3 is CASRGDRVSTATNEKLFF. In DNA, the CDR3 is TGTGCCAGCAGGGGGGACAGGGTATCGACTGCAACTAATGAAAAACTGTTTTTT. Based on the CDR3 plus reference TRBV2 and TRBJ1-4, the full variable domain is EPEVTQTPSHQVTQMGQEVILRCVPISNHLYFYWYRQILGQKVEFLVSFYNNEISEKSEIFDDQFSVERPDGSNFTLKIRSTKLEDSAMYFCASRGDRVSTATNEKLFFGSGTQLSVL.

The V gene is TRBV5-1, the J gene TRBJ2-7, with D possibly TRBD2 on 5 matching bases. CDR1 SGHRS and CDR2 YFSETQ come from the germline V gene. The V end was cut by 2 bases, the J end by 0 bases, with 9 bases between. The CDR3 has 14 amino acids. Here the CDR3 DNA reads TGCGCCAGCAGCTTAGGAGGTTCCTCCTACGAGCAGTACTTC. Translated: CASSLGGSSYEQYF.

The chain links TRBV11-3 to TRBJ2-1, with TRBD2 matching 10 bases. With V trimmed by 3 bases and J by 5 bases, 1 base remained unmatched. Germline-derived CDR1 and CDR2 are SGHNT and YENEEA. The CDR3 is 14 residues long. The CDR3 DNA reads TGTGCCAGCAGCTTGGGACTAGCGAACAATGAGCAGTTCTTC. It is translated as CASSLGLANNEQFF. The full variable domain, completed using reference TRBV11-3 and TRBJ2-1, is EAGVVQSPRYKIIEKKQPVAFWCNPISGHNTLYWYLQNLGQGPELLIRYENEEAVDDSQLPKDRFSAERLKGVDSTLKIQPAELGDSAVYLCASSLGLANNEQFFGPGTRLTVL.

The V and J genes are TRBV11-3 and TRBJ1-1; 7 bases map to TRBD1. This CDR3 has 17 amino acids. V dropped 0 bases and J dropped 0; count of bases not matched to a gene: 7. From germline, CDR1 is SGHNT and CDR2 YENEEA. In DNA, the CDR3 is TGTGCCAGCAGCTTAGAGGGCAGGGGGGCCATGAACACTGAAGCTTTCTTT. Its protein is CASSLEGRGAMNTEAFF.

The chain couples TRBV18 to TRBJ2-7; 8 nucleotides line up with TRBD1. The CDR3 runs 15 residues. Losses at the gene ends were 6 bases for V and 0 bases for J; bases not matched to a gene: 7. Germline values: CDR1 KGHSH, CDR2 LQKENI. The CDR3 loop is CASSFGTGRSYEQYF. In DNA, the CDR3 is TGTGCCAGCTCGTTCGGGACAGGTCGCTCCTACGAGCAGTACTTC.

The V gene is TRBV11-3, the J gene TRBJ2-2; D is unclear. The V and J ends lost 2 bases and 6 bases respectively, with 16 bases between them. The CDR3 is 16 residues long. Germline-derived CDR1 and CDR2 are SGHNT and YENEEA. Written as DNA, the CDR3 is TGTGCCAGCAGCTTAAGACCAACAGTAGGCGCCGGGGAGCTGTTTTTT. It translates to CASSLRPTVGAGELFF.

The rearrangement uses TRBV10-3 and TRBJ2-1, with D possibly TRBD2 on 5 matching bases. The CDR3 contains 15 residues. The V end was cut by 6 bases, the J end by 2 bases, with 14 bases between. CDR1 is ENHRY and CDR2 is SYGVKD in the germline V gene. This chain's CDR3 is CAISERALTYNEQFF. The DNA for the CDR3 is TGTGCCATCAGCGAGAGGGCTCTTACCTACAATGAGCAGTTCTTC.